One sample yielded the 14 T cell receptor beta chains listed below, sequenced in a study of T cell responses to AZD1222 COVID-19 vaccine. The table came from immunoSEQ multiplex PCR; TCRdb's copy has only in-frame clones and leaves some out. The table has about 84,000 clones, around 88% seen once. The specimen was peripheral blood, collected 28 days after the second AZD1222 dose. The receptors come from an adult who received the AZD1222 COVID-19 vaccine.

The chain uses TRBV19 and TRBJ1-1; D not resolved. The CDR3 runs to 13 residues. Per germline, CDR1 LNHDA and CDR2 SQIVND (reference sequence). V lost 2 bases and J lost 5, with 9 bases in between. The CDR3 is CASSILLGTEAFF. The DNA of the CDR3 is TGTGCCAGTAGTATATTGTTAGGGACTGAAGCTTTCTTT.

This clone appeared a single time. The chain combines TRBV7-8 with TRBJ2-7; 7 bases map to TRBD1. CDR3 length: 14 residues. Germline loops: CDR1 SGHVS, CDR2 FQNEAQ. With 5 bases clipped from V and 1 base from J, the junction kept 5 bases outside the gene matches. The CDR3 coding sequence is TGTGCCAGCAGCCCTCAGGGGGTGTCCTACGAGCAGTACTTC. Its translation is CASSPQGVSYEQYF.

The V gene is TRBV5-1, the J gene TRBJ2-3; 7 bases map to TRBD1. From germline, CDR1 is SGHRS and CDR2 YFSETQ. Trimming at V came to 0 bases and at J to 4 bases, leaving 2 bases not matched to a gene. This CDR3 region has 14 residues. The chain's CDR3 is CASSLAQGADTQYF. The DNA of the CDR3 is TGCGCCAGCAGCTTGGCCCAGGGGGCAGATACGCAGTATTTT.

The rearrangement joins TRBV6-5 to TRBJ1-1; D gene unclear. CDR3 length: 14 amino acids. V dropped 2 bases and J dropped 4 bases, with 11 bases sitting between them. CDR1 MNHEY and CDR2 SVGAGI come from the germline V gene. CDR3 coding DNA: TGTGCCAGCAGTTACCGGAGGGAGGGCACTGAAGCTTTCTTT. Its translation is CASSYRREGTEAFF.

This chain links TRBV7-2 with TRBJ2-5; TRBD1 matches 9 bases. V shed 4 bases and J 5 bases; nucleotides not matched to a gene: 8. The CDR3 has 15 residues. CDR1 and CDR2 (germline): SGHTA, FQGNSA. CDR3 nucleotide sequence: TGTGCCAGCAGCTACCGGGACAGGGCGTTCGAGACCCAGTACTTC. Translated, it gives CASSYRDRAFETQYF.

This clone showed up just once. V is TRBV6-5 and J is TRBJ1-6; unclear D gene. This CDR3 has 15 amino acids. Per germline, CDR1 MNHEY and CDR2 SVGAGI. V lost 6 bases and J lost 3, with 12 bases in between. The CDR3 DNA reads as TGTGCCAGCAGCCTAATGTACGGCTATAATTCACCCCTCCACTTT. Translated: CASSLMYGYNSPLHF.

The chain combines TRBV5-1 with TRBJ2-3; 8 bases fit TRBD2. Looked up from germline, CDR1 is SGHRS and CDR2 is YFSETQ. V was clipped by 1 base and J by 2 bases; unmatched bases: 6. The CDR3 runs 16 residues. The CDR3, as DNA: TGCGCCAGCAGCTTGTACGGACTAGCTATCACAGATACGCAGTATTTT. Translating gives CASSLYGLAITDTQYF.

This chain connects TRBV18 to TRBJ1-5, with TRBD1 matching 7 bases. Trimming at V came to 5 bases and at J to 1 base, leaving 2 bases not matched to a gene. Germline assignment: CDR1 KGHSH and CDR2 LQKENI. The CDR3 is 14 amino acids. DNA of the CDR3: TGTGCCAGCTCATTGGGACAGAGCAATCAGCCCCAGCATTTT. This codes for CASSLGQSNQPQHF.

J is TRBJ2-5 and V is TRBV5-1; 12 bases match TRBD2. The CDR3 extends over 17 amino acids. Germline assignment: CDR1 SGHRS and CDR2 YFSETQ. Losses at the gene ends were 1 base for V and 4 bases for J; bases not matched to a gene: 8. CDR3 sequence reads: CASSLRASGGARETQYF. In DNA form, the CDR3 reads TGCGCCAGCAGCTTGCGAGCTAGCGGGGGGGCTAGAGAGACCCAGTACTTC.

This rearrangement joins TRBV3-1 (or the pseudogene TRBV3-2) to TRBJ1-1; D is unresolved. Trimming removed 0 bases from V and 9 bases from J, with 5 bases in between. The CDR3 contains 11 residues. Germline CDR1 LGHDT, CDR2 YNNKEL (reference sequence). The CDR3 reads CASSQEGKAFF. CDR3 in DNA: TGTGCCAGCAGCCAAGAGGGAAAAGCTTTCTTT.

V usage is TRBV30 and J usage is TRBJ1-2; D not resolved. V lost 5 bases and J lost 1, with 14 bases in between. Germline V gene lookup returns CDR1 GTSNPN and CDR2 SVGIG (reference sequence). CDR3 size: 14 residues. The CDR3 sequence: CAWSSGPRNYGYTF. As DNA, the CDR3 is TGTGCCTGGTCCTCAGGACCTCGTAACTATGGCTACACCTTC.

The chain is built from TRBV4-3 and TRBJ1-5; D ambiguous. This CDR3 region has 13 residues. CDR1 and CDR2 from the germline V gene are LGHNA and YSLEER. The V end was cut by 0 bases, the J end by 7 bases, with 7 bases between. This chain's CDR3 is CASSQDHTQPQHF. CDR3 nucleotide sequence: TGCGCCAGCAGCCAAGATCATACCCAGCCCCAGCATTTT.

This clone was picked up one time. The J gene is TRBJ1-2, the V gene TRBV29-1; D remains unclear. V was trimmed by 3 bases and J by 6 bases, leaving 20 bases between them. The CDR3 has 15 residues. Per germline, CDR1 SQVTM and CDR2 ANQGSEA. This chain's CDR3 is CSVDETGGLINGYTF. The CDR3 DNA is TGCAGCGTTGATGAGACGGGAGGGCTGATTAATGGCTACACCTTC.

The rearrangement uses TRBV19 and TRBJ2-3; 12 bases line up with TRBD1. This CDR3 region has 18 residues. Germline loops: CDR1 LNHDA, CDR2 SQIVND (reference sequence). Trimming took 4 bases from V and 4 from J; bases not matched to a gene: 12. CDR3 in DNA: TGTGCCAGTAGTACGGCCGTACCCGGGACAGGGGGCGCAGATACGCAGTATTTT. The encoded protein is CASSTAVPGTGGADTQYF.